This paragraph reports one TCR beta chain. Its specificity is not known. The CDR3 covers 13 residues. Germline assignment: CDR1 SGHRS and CDR2 YFSETQ. V was trimmed by 5 bases and J by 2 bases, leaving 10 bases between them. This sample is part of a study of T-cell memory formation after mild COVID-19. General observations from the study: Shrinking CD4+ clones resided mostly in CM and EM, and CD8+ ones in EMRA. Still unconfirmed is whether the second-wave clones peaking on day 37 recognized SARS-CoV-2.

Using constant-segment primers, 5'RACE produced TCR alpha and TCR beta cDNA libraries carrying sample barcodes and UMIs. Each CDR3 protein gets one entry after TCRdb re-called the 5' RACE reads with MiXCR. The profile shows about 430,000 distinct CDR3 sequences, 20% to 25% of them singletons. Sequenced material: PBMCs or a T cell subset sorted from them (not recorded which). The receptor's source is an adult woman who had mild COVID-19 (a few samples of this study predate the infection). Cell type and time point are not known. J is TRBJ1-1 and V is TRBV5-1; D is ambiguous. The CDR3 DNA follows: TGCGCCAGCAGTTCAGTTCCCAACACTGAAGCTTTCTTT. This codes for CASSSVPNTEAFF.